The 5 T cell receptor beta chains reported below all come from one sample, sequenced in a study of shared clonotypes between healthy human individuals. Generated by immunoSEQ multiplex PCR, the TCRdb table keeps only in-frame clones and is missing some. The sample consists of 2 million to 2.5 million clones, approximately 94% of them appearing once. The specimen was naive CD4+ T cells sorted from blood. As to subset: CD45RA+ positively selected. The source of these receptors is a man between 18 and 29 years old in good health.

The chain joins TRBV5-4 to TRBJ1-2; D is uncertain. Trimming stripped 0 bases from V and 1 base from J, with 7 bases between. The CDR3 length is 14 residues. Germline lookup yields CDR1 SGHNT and CDR2 YYREEE (reference sequence). In DNA, the CDR3 is TGTGCCAGCAGCTTGGAGGTCAGTAACTATGGCTACACCTTC. Residues: CASSLEVSNYGYTF.

CDR3 DNA: TGTGCCACCTCGGCGGAAATGAACACTGAAGCTTTCTTT. It encodes CATSAEMNTEAFF. The chain uses TRBV6-4 and TRBJ1-1; D unclear. Germline V gene lookup returns CDR1 MRHNA and CDR2 SNTAGT. The CDR3 is made up of 13 amino acids. V lost 10 bases to trimming and J lost 0 bases, with 12 bases between them.

The chain employs TRBV10-3 and TRBJ2-7, with 10 positions matching TRBD1. From germline, CDR1 is ENHRY and CDR2 SYGVKD. V lost 4 bases to trimming and J lost 5 bases; unmatched junction nucleotides: 8. The CDR3 totals 15 residues. The CDR3 here is CAISVTTGGRDEQYF. The CDR3 region has the DNA TGTGCCATCAGTGTTACGACAGGGGGCCGCGACGAGCAGTACTTC.

The chain couples TRBV18 to TRBJ2-5, with D unclear. Trimming cost V 2 bases and J 9 bases, with 7 bases left between them. CDR1 KGHSH and CDR2 LQKENI come from the germline V gene. The CDR3 has 11 amino acids. The CDR3 DNA reads TGTGCCAGCTCACCAAGCGAGGCCCAGTACTTC. This codes for CASSPSEAQYF.

The rearrangement uses TRBV5-4 and TRBJ2-1; 8 bases are shared with TRBD2. Per the germline V gene, CDR1 is SGHNT and CDR2 is YYREEE (reference sequence). J lost 5 bases, V lost 6 bases, and 10 bases had no gene match. The CDR3 covers 15 residues. As DNA, the CDR3 is TGTGCCAGCACCCCCCGGGGGGGGCATGACAATGAGCAGTTCTTC. Protein sequence: CASTPRGGHDNEQFF.